The present entry profiles one TCR beta chain with its context. This clone was seen more than once but under ten times. The antigen it recognizes is unknown. Within one base of it there is no much larger clone, and no base qualities were kept. CDR3 length: 16 amino acids, cysteine to phenylalanine. Only the CDR3 region is kept as DNA, spanning 48 bases read in frame from base 1. The sample comes from a study of T cell changes during pregnancy in multiple sclerosis (dated by TCRdb to between 2018 and 2020). Study-level background: Changes in the T cell repertoire over the course of pregnancy were examined in this study in women with multiple sclerosis.

The library was built by means of the immunoSEQ multiplex PCR assay. TCRdb obtained this table from immuneACCESS and retained in-frame rearrangements with V and J assigned. These tables miss some clones; where compared with another copy, unresolved V genes account for less than half of the shortfall, and the remainder is unexplained. The sample contains around 70,000 clones, roughly 92% of them found a single time. Of the sample, just under 2% is held by the ten largest clones. The chain is assembled from TRBV21-1 and TRBJ1-5. TRBV21-1 is an annotated pseudogene. Sample: peripheral blood, taken in the second trimester of pregnancy. This receptor was obtained from a female donor with multiple sclerosis, enrolled in a pregnancy study. DNA sequence: TGTGCCAGCAGCAAAGCGCGGAGGGATGCCAATCAGCCCCAGCATTTT. Translated, it gives CASSKARRDANQPQHF.